This entry describes one T cell receptor beta chain. Its specificity is not known. This sample is part of a study of shared clonotypes between healthy human individuals. Regarding the study as a whole: Rarefaction revealed incomplete sorted-subset sequencing despite large depth. When compared with the clonotypes that were shared by all four sorted-subset donors, the non-shared clonotypes turned out to have lower generation probabilities.

The repertoire was sequenced with immunoSEQ multiplex PCR; TCRdb's copy has only in-frame clones and lacks some. This sample has about a million clones; over 60% occur once, and the top ten carry about 1.5%. Germline V gene sequence: CDR1 LGHNA, CDR2 YNFKEQ. The length of the CDR3 is 18 residues. Trimming took 0 bases from V and 0 from J, leaving 15 bases between them. Sequenced input: memory CD4+ T cells sorted from blood. Subset specified: CD45RA-negative fraction. The receptor comes from a man aged 18 to 30 in good health. This chain links TRBV4-2 with TRBJ1-3; D gene ambiguous. The CDR3 reads CASSQDLPGSSSGNTIYF. Written as DNA, the CDR3 is TGTGCCAGCAGCCAAGATCTCCCGGGCAGCTCCTCTGGAAACACCATATATTTT.